Included here is one T cell receptor beta chain sequence, with context. The antigen remains undetermined. This sample stems from a study of OX40 agonist ivuxolimab in advanced cancers. Study in general: The eligibility criteria allowed prior anti-PD-1, anti-PD-L1 or anti-CTLA-4 therapy, and about 40% had some.

The CDR3 is 14 amino acids. CDR1 and CDR2 from the germline V gene are SGHRS and YFSETQ. V lost 0 bases and J lost 1, with 8 bases in between. Clones were sequenced by immunoSEQ multiplex PCR, and TCRdb holds only the in-frame ones, with some missing. The sample has about 35,000 clones; about 93% are singletons. General study points: Partial responders at 0.1-3.0 mg/kg showed near-lowest clonal expansion. At 0.1 to 3.0 mg/kg, CD4+ and CD8+ blood T cells expanded clonally by week 6. The investigators did not determine what antigen specificity the expanded peripheral T cells had.

The rearrangement joins TRBV5-1 to TRBJ2-7, with no clear D. Sample: CD4+ or CD8+ T cells sorted from blood, taken in a trial of the OX40 agonist ivuxolimab. The clonotype originates from an adult with an advanced solid tumor such as melanoma, head and neck, liver or kidney cancer. In nucleotides, the CDR3 is TGCGCCAGCAGCTTGGAAACGGCATCCTACGAGCAGTACTTC. Amino acids: CASSLETASYEQYF.